This passage covers 27 T cell receptor beta chains from one sample sequenced in a study of T cell repertoires in cytomegalovirus infection. Their antigens are not known. In TCRdb, the reads were re-called with MiXCR into one record per CDR3 protein. The profile shows approximately 730,000 distinct CDR3 sequences, around 32% of them singletons. The source material was cultured PBMCs, sampled from culture after CMV antigen stimulation. These receptors were collected from a human donor in good health (CMV status not recorded). Some clones in this sample may be carry-over from other donors' samples.

The gene calls are TRBV18 and TRBJ2-7, with D possibly being TRBD1 (5 bases). CDR1 and CDR2 from the germline V gene are KGHSH and LQKENI. Trimming cost V 8 bases and J 3 bases, with 14 bases left between them. This CDR3 has 13 residues. CDR3 protein: CASSPGQDYEQYF. In nucleotides, the CDR3 is TGTGCCAGCAGCCCCGGACAAGACTACGAGCAGTACTTC.

This clonotype has more than one count but fewer than ten. V usage is TRBV5-5 and J usage is TRBJ1-2, with D possibly matching TRBD1 (5 bases). The CDR3 is 14 amino acids. Trimming shortened V by 2 bases and J by 0 bases, and 8 bases separated the two germline ends. Germline values: CDR1 SGHKS, CDR2 YYEKEE (reference sequence). Written as DNA, the CDR3 is TGTGCCAGCAGCTTAGGGGTCCCTAACTATGGCTACACCTTC. Protein: CASSLGVPNYGYTF.

This clonotype was observed a handful of times. This sequence joins TRBV7-6 and TRBJ2-6; 8 nucleotides line up with TRBD1. CDR1 is SGHVS, CDR2 FNYEAQ, per germline. The V and J ends lost 5 bases and 0 bases, in that order; junction bases with no gene match: 6. The CDR3 is made up of 17 amino acids. Here the CDR3 reads CASSPGQGFSGANVLTF. CDR3 in DNA: TGTGCCAGCAGCCCCGGACAGGGCTTCTCTGGGGCCAACGTCCTGACTTTC.

The chain employs TRBV12-3 or TRBV12-4 and TRBJ2-5; 7 bases fit TRBD1. V lost 7 bases to trimming and J lost 4 bases; unmatched junction nucleotides: 6. The CDR3 loop spans 13 amino acids. The CDR3 coding sequence is TGTGCCAGCAAAAAGGGGGCTGGAGAGACCCAGTACTTC. It is translated as CASKKGAGETQYF.

V is TRBV28 and J is TRBJ1-5; D is perhaps TRBD1 (6 bases). Germline values: CDR1 MDHEN, CDR2 SYDVKM. The CDR3 runs to 17 residues. The V end was cut by 2 bases, the J end by 2 bases, with 16 bases between. The CDR3 region is CASSLALAGGGNQPQHF. Written as DNA, the CDR3 is TGTGCCAGCAGTTTAGCTCTCGCGGGGGGCGGCAATCAGCCCCAGCATTTT.

The sample holds a few counts of this clonotype. The rearrangement links TRBV28 to TRBJ1-6, with 7 bases that match TRBD1. CDR3 length: 13 residues. Germline CDR1 and CDR2: MDHEN and SYDVKM. V dropped 5 bases and J dropped 9; count of bases not matched to a gene: 4. Here the CDR3 DNA reads TGTGCCAGCAGTCCAGGGGGGGCTTCACCCCTCCACTTT. Translating it yields CASSPGGASPLHF.

In this sample, this clonotype turned up a few times. This chain links TRBV19 with TRBJ1-1; D is unresolved. This CDR3 has 12 residues. The V end was cut by 7 bases, the J end by 3 bases, with 9 bases between. CDR1 is LNHDA and CDR2 is SQIVND in the germline V gene (reference sequence). This chain's CDR3 is CASIWRDTEAFF. CDR3 sequence (DNA): TGTGCCAGTATTTGGAGGGACACTGAAGCTTTCTTT.

The J gene is TRBJ2-1, the V gene TRBV20-1, with D unclear. The CDR3 loop spans 11 amino acids. The V gene lost 2 bases and the J gene lost 9 bases, with 8 bases spanning the gap. Germline CDR1 reads DFQATT; CDR2 reads SNEGSKA (reference sequence). The CDR3 loop reads CSARRGPEQFF. The CDR3 bases are TGCAGTGCTAGACGTGGGCCTGAGCAGTTCTTC.

This clonotype has at least ten counts. V and J are TRBV7-2 and TRBJ2-5, with D perhaps matching TRBD1 (6 bases). Trimming took 10 bases from V and 4 from J, leaving 10 bases between them. The CDR3 runs 11 residues. Germline assignment: CDR1 SGHTA and CDR2 FQGNSA. This chain's CDR3 is CAKPGAETQYF. CDR3 sequence (DNA): TGTGCCAAACCAGGGGCAGAGACCCAGTACTTC.

V gene TRBV6-5 combines with J gene TRBJ1-3; 10 nucleotides line up with TRBD1. The V segment lost 5 bases and the J segment 3 bases; nucleotides outside the gene matches: 4. Germline V lookup: CDR1 MNHEY, CDR2 SVGAGI. The CDR3 spans 15 residues. CDR3 region: CASSRQGAFGNTIYF. DNA of the CDR3: TGTGCCAGCAGTAGACAGGGGGCTTTTGGAAACACCATATATTTT.

This rearrangement joins TRBV29-1 to TRBJ2-1, with D unresolved. Trimming shortened V by 6 bases and J by 8 bases, and 8 bases separated the two germline ends. This CDR3 spans 10 amino acids. The germline CDR1 and CDR2 sequences are SQVTM and ANQGSEA. CDR3 residues: CSVDSYEQFF. CDR3 DNA sequence: TGCAGCGTCGATAGCTATGAGCAGTTCTTC.

This clonotype was recorded a few times. This chain connects TRBV5-1 to TRBJ2-3; TRBD2 agrees at 13 bases. The trim removed 4 bases at V and 4 bases at J, leaving 6 bases unmatched. The germline gives CDR1 SGHRS, CDR2 YFSETQ. The CDR3 is made up of 16 amino acids. CDR3 amino acids: CASSRGLAGESDTQYF. For the CDR3, the DNA is TGCGCCAGCAGCCGCGGACTAGCGGGGGAATCAGATACGCAGTATTTT.

The chain has TRBV30 and TRBJ2-1; D is unresolved. V gave up 1 base and J gave up 11 bases, with 9 bases separating them. The CDR3 has 11 residues. The germline V gene has CDR1 GTSNPN and CDR2 SVGIG (reference sequence). In DNA, the CDR3 is TGTGCCTGGAGTGGGGCTCTCCAGCAGTTCTTC. Its translation is CAWSGALQQFF. Combining the CDR3 with reference TRBV30 and TRBJ2-1 gives the whole variable domain SQTIHQWPATLVQPVGSPLSLECTVEGTSNPNLYWYRQAAGRGLQLLFYSVGIGQISSEVPQNLSASRPQDRQFILSSKKLLLSDSGFYLCAWSGALQQFFGPGTRLTVL.

This clonotype came up many times. The CDR3 DNA reads as TGTGCCAGCAGCTTAATCCCGGGGGTGAACACTGAAGCTTTCTTT. Translated, it gives CASSLIPGVNTEAFF. The chain links TRBV7-2 to TRBJ1-1, with D possibly being TRBD1 (5 bases). The germline CDR1 and CDR2 sequences are SGHTA and FQGNSA. This CDR3 is built from 15 residues. V gave up 2 bases and J gave up 0 bases, with 10 bases separating them.

This chain joins TRBV23-1 and TRBJ1-2; 11 nucleotides agree with TRBD1. TRBV23-1 is reported as an ORF; its role is uncertain. The CDR3 contains 13 residues. Unmatched junction bases numbered 2, after V lost 6 bases and J lost 5 bases. The CDR3 region has the DNA TGCGCCAGCAGGGGGGACAGGGGGTATGGCTACACCTTC. Encoded protein: CASRGDRGYGYTF.

The chain is built from TRBV10-3 and TRBJ2-7; D is ambiguous. Germline V CDR1 and CDR2: ENHRY, SYGVKD. This CDR3 is built from 13 residues. Trimming stripped 10 bases from V and 6 bases from J, with 19 bases between. The DNA for the CDR3 is TGTGCCACCACGCCCGGATGGGGAAGCGAGCAGTACTTC. Protein product: CATTPGWGSEQYF.

This clonotype was observed a handful of times. The chain uses TRBV6-1 and TRBJ1-6; D not certain. Germline lookup yields CDR1 MNHNS and CDR2 SASEGT. Trimming removed 8 bases from V and 6 bases from J, with 23 bases in between. This CDR3 is built from 17 residues. The CDR3 DNA reads as TGTGCCAGCGGACTCCAATTTCTTAGGGCGGGTAATTCACCCCTCCACTTT. Amino acid sequence: CASGLQFLRAGNSPLHF.

This rearrangement joins TRBV29-1 to TRBJ2-3; 8 bases map to TRBD1. V trimming: 1 base; J trimming: 2 bases; junction bases outside the gene matches: 5. This CDR3 spans 15 amino acids. CDR1 is SQVTM, CDR2 ANQGSEA, per germline. The CDR3 is CSVEGDRRATDTQYF. Written as DNA, the CDR3 is TGCAGCGTTGAAGGGGACAGGAGAGCCACAGATACGCAGTATTTT.

This clonotype showed up many times. The chain uses TRBV4-1 and TRBJ2-5, with D possibly TRBD1 on 6 matching bases. With 0 bases removed from V and 4 bases from J, the gap between germline ends came to 24 bases. Germline CDR1 is MGHRA and CDR2 is YSYEKL. The CDR3 spans 19 residues. The CDR3 region has the DNA TGCGCCAGCAGCCAAGACACCATCCTCGGGCAGGGGAATGGAGAGACCCAGTACTTC. It codes for CASSQDTILGQGNGETQYF.

V is TRBV28 and J is TRBJ1-3, with D perhaps TRBD1 (5 bases). Germline CDR1 and CDR2: MDHEN and SYDVKM. V lost 11 bases and J lost 0, with 17 bases in between. The CDR3 covers 15 residues. The chain's CDR3 is CACGALHDSGNTIYF. CDR3 sequence (DNA): TGTGCCTGCGGGGCCCTGCACGACTCTGGAAACACCATATATTTT.

The sample holds a few counts of this clonotype. The chain employs TRBV6-6 and TRBJ2-5, with D possibly being TRBD1 (6 bases). Germline V CDR1 and CDR2: MNHNY, SVGAGI (reference sequence). V was trimmed by 5 bases and J by 1 base, leaving 14 bases between them. CDR3 length equals 15 residues. The CDR3 loop is CASSRGGFAQETQYF. CDR3 in DNA: TGTGCCAGCAGTCGTGGGGGCTTCGCCCAAGAGACCCAGTACTTC.

The chain recombines TRBV6-1 with TRBJ1-1, with D maybe TRBD1 (5 bases). The germline CDR1 and CDR2 sequences are MNHNS and SASEGT. The ends were cut back, 7 bases at V and 4 bases at J, with 19 bases in the middle. The CDR3 consists of 15 residues. CDR3 in amino acids: CASNPRQGWSTEAFF. CDR3 in DNA: TGTGCCAGCAACCCTCGTCAGGGCTGGAGCACTGAAGCTTTCTTT.

This clonotype has just a few counts. CDR3 nucleotides: TGTGCCAGCAGCTTAGGACTAGATGGCTACACCTTC. Its translation is CASSLGLDGYTF. The V gene is TRBV7-9, the J gene TRBJ1-2; D not certain. Per germline, CDR1 SEHNR and CDR2 FQNEAQ (reference sequence). The CDR3 is made up of 12 amino acids. Trimming removed 1 base from V and 6 bases from J, with 6 bases in between.

This sequence joins TRBV28 and TRBJ1-5; D is possibly TRBD1 (6 bases). Trimming took off 7 bases at V and 0 bases at J, with 16 bases between the two ends. The CDR3 consists of 16 residues. Germline CDR1 MDHEN, CDR2 SYDVKM. The chain's CDR3 is CASKTGTPNSNQPQHF. CDR3 nucleotide sequence: TGTGCCAGCAAAACCGGGACACCTAATAGCAATCAGCCCCAGCATTTT.

V and J are TRBV19 and TRBJ1-1, with no clear D. Deletions cut 3 bases from V and 4 bases from J, with 9 bases between. CDR1 is LNHDA, CDR2 SQIVND, per germline (reference sequence). The CDR3 is 13 residues long. The CDR3 loop reads CASSIGRTTEAFF. The CDR3 nucleotides are TGTGCCAGTAGTATCGGACGTACCACTGAAGCTTTCTTT.

The chain links TRBV7-8 to TRBJ2-1; 7 bases are shared with TRBD1. Trimming removed 5 bases from V and 6 bases from J; junction bases left unmatched: 4. This CDR3 has 13 residues. Germline CDR1 reads SGHVS; CDR2 reads FQNEAQ. The CDR3 loop is CASSRPGGNEQFF. CDR3 DNA sequence: TGTGCCAGCAGCCGCCCAGGGGGCAATGAGCAGTTCTTC.

CDR3 coding DNA: TGTGCCAGCAATTCCCACACTTTGGGGAACACTGAAGCTTTCTTT. It translates to CASNSHTLGNTEAFF. The J gene is TRBJ1-1, the V gene TRBV6-5; D is uncertain. Trimming took off 7 bases at V and 1 base at J, with 16 bases between the two ends. This CDR3 has 15 amino acids. The germline CDR1 and CDR2 sequences are MNHEY and SVGAGI.